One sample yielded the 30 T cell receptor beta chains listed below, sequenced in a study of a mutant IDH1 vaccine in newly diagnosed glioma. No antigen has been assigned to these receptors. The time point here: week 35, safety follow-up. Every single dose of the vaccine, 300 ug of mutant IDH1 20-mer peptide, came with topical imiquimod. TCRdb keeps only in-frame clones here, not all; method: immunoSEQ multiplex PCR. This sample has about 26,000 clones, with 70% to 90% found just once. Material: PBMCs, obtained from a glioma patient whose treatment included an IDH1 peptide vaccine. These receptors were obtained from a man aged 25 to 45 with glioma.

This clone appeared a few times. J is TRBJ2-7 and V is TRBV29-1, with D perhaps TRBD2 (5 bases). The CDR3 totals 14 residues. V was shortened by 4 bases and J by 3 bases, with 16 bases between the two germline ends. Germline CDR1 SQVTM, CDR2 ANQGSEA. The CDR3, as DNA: TGCAGCGTTGGTCTGGTTGAGGGAATCTACGAGCAGTACTTC. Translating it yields CSVGLVEGIYEQYF.

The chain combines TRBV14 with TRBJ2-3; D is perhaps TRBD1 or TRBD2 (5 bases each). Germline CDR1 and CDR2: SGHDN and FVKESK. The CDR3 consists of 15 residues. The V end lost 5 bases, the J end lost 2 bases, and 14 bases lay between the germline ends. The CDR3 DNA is TGTGCCAGCAGCGCCGGTTCTGGGACCACAGATACGCAGTATTTT. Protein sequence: CASSAGSGTTDTQYF.

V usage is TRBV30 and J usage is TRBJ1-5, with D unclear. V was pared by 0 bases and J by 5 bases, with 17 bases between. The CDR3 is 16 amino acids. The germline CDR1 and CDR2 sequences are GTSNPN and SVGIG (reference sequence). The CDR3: CAWSVQSPSAHQPQHF. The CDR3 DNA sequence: TGTGCCTGGAGTGTACAATCACCCTCCGCCCATCAGCCCCAGCATTTT.

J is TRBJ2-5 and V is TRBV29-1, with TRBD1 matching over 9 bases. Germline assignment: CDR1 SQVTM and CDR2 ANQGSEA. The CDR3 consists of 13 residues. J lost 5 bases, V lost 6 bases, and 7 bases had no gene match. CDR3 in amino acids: CSVGTGSRETQYF. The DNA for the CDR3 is TGCAGCGTGGGGACAGGGTCCCGGGAGACCCAGTACTTC.

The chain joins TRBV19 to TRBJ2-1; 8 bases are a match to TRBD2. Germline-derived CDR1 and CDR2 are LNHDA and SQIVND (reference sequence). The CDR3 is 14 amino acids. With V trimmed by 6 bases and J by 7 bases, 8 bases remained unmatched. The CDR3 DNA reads TGTGCCAGTAGCACCGGAGCGGGAGTGAATGAGCAGTTCTTC. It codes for CASSTGAGVNEQFF.

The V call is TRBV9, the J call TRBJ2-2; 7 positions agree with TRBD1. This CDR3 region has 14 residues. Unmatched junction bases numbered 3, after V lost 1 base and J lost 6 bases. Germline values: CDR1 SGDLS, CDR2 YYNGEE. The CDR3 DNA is TGTGCCAGCAGCGTATCCCAGGGGGCCGGGGAGCTGTTTTTT. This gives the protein CASSVSQGAGELFF.

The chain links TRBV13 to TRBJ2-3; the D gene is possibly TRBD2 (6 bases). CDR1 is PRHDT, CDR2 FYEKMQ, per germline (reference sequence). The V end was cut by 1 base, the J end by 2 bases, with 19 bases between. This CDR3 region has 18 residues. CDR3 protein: CASSLDASVGLPTDTQYF. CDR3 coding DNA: TGTGCCAGCAGCTTAGACGCTAGCGTAGGTCTTCCCACAGATACGCAGTATTTT.

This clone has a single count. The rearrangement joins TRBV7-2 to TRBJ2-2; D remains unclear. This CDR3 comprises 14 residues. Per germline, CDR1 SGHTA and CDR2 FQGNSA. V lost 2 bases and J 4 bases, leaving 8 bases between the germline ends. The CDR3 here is CASSLFWRTGELFF. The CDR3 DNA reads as TGTGCCAGCAGCTTATTTTGGCGCACCGGGGAGCTGTTTTTT.

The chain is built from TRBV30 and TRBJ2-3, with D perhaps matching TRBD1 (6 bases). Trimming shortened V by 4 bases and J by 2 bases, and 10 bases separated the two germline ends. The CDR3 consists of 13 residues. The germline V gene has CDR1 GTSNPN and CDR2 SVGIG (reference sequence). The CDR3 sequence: CAWIGGDTDTQYF. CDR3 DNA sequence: TGTGCCTGGATAGGGGGAGACACAGATACGCAGTATTTT.

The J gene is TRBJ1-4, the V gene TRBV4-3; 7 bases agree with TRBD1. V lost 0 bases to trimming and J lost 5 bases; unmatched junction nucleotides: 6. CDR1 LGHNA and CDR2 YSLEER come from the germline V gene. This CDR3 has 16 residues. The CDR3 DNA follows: TGCGCCAGCAGCCAAGATCCCAGGGGGGGAAATGAAAAACTGTTTTTT. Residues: CASSQDPRGGNEKLFF.

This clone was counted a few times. The CDR3 DNA sequence: TGTGCCAGCTCACCGGGATCATGGATCCACTCTGGAAACACCATATATTTT. Protein product: CASSPGSWIHSGNTIYF. The chain links TRBV18 to TRBJ1-3; D unresolved. Between the trimmed V and J ends, which lost 3 bases and 0 bases, there was a span of 15 bases. The CDR3 sequence is 17 residues long. The germline V gene encodes CDR1 KGHSH and CDR2 LQKENI.

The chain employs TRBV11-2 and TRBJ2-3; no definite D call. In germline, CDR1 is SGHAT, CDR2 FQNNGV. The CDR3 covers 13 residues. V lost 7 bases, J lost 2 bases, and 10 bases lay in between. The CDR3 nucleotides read TGTGCCAGCACCCCAACGGCCACAGATACGCAGTATTTT. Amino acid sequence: CASTPTATDTQYF.

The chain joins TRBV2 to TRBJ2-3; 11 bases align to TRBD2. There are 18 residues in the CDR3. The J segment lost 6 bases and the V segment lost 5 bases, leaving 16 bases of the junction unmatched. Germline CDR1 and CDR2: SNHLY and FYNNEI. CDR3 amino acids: CASSNWGASGRSGDTQYF. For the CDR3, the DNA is TGTGCCAGCAGTAATTGGGGGGCTAGCGGGAGGTCCGGGGATACGCAGTATTTT.

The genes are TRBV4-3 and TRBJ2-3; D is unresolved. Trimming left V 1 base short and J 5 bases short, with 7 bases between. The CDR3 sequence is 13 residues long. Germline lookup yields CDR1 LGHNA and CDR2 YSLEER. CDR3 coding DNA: TGCGCCAGCAGCCAAGTTGGGCGAGATACGCAGTATTTT. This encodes CASSQVGRDTQYF.

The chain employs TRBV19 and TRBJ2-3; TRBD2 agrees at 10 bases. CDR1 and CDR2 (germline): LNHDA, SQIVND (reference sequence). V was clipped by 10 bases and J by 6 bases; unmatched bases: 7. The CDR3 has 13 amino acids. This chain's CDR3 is CATSAGGIDTQYF. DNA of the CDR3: TGTGCCACCTCAGCGGGGGGGATTGATACGCAGTATTTT.

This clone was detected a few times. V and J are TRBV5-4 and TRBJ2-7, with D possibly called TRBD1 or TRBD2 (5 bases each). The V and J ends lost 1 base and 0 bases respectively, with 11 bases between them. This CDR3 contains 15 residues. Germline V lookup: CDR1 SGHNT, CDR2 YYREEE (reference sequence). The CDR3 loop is CASSLSQGVSYEQYF. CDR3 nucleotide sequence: TGTGCCAGCAGCTTGTCGCAGGGAGTCTCCTACGAGCAGTACTTC.

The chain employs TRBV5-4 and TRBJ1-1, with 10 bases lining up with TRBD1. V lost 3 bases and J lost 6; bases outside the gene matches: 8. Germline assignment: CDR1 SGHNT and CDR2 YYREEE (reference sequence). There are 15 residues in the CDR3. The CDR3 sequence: CASSWPGQGTSEAFF. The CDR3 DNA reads TGTGCCAGCAGCTGGCCGGGACAGGGGACCTCTGAAGCTTTCTTT.

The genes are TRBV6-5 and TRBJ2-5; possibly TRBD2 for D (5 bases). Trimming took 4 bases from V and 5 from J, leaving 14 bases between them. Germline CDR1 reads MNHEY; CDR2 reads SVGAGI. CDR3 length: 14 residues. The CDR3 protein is CASSSLARGETQYF. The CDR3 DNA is TGTGCCAGCAGTTCCCTCGCACGCGGGGAGACCCAGTACTTC.

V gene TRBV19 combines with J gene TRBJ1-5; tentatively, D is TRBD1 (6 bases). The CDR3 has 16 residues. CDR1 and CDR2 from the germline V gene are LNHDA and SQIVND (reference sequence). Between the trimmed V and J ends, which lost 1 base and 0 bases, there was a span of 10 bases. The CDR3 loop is CASSIGTGYSNQPQHF. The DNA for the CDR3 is TGTGCCAGTAGTATAGGTACAGGGTATAGCAATCAGCCCCAGCATTTT.

CDR3 in amino acids: CASSDSFRRGVENGYTF. The DNA for the CDR3 is TGTGCCAGCAGTGACTCGTTTCGGCGGGGGGTGGAGAATGGCTACACCTTC. The chain joins TRBV6-4 to TRBJ1-2, with D perhaps TRBD1 (5 bases). The CDR3 extends over 17 amino acids. Germline V gene lookup returns CDR1 MRHNA and CDR2 SNTAGT. Trimming took off 0 bases at V and 6 bases at J, with 20 bases between the two ends.

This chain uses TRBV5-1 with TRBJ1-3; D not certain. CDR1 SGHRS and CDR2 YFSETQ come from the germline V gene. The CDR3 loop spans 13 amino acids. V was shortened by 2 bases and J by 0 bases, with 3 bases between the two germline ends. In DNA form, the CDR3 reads TGCGCCAGCAGCTTATCCTCTGGAAACACCATATATTTT. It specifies CASSLSSGNTIYF.

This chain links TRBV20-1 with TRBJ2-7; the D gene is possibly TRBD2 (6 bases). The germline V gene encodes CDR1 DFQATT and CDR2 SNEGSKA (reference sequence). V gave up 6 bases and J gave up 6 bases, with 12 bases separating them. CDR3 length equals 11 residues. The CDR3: CSAGGTAEQYF. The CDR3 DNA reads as TGCAGTGCAGGAGGGACGGCCGAGCAGTACTTC.

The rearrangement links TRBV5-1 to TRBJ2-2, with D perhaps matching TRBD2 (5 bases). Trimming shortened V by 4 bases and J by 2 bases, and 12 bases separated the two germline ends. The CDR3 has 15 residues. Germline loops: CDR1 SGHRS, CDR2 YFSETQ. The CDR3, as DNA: TGCGCCAGCAGCCCGCTTAGCGCCAACACCGGGGAGCTGTTTTTT. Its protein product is CASSPLSANTGELFF.

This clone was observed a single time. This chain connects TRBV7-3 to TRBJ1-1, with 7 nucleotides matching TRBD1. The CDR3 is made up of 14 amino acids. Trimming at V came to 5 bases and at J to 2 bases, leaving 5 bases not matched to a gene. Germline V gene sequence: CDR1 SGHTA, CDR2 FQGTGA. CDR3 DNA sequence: TGTGCCAGCAGCCGAACAGGGGTAAACACTGAAGCTTTCTTT. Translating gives CASSRTGVNTEAFF.

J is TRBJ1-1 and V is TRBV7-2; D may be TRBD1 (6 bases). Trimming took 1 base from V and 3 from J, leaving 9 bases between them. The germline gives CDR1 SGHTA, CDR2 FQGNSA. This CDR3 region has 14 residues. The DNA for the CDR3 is TGTGCCAGCAGCTTAGGACAGGAAGACACTGAAGCTTTCTTT. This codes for CASSLGQEDTEAFF.

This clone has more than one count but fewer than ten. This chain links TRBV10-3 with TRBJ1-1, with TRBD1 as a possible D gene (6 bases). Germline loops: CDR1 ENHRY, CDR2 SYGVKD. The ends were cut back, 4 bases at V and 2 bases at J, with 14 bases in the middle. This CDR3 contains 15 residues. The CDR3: CAISGPTGSNTEAFF. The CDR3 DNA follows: TGTGCCATCAGTGGGCCTACAGGGTCCAACACTGAAGCTTTCTTT.

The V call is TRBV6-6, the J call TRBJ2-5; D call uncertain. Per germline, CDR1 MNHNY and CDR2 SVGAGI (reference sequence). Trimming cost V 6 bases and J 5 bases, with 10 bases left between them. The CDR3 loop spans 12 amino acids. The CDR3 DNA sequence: TGTGCCAGCAGCCTAAATGGGGAGACCCAGTACTTC. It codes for CASSLNGETQYF.

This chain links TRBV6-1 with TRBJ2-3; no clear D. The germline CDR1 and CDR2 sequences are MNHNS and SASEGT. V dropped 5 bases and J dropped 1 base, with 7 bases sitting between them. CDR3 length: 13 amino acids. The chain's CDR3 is CASSNSRTDTQYF. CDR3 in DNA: TGTGCCAGCAGTAACAGCCGCACAGATACGCAGTATTTT.

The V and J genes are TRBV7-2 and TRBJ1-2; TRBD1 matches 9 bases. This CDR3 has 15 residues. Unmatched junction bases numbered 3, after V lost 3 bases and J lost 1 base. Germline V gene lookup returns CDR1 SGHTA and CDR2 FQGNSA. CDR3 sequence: CASSFPGQGNYGYTF. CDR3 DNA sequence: TGTGCCAGCAGCTTCCCGGGACAGGGTAACTATGGCTACACCTTC.

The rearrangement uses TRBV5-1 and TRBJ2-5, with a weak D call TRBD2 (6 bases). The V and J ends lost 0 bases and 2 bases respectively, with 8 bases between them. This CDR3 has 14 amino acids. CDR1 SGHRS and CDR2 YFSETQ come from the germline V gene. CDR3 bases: TGCGCCAGCAGCTTGGGGGGGAGGCAAGAGACCCAGTACTTC. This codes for CASSLGGRQETQYF.